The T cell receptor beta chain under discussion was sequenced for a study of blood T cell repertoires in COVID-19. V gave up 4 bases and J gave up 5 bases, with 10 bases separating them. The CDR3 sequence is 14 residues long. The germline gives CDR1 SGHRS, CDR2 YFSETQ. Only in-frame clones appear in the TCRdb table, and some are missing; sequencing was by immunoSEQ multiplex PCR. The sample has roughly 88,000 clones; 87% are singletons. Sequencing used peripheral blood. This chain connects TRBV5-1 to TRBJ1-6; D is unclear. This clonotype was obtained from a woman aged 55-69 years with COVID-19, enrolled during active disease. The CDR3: CASSAIGDNSPLHF. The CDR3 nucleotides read TGCGCCAGCAGCGCGATCGGGGATAATTCACCCCTCCACTTT.